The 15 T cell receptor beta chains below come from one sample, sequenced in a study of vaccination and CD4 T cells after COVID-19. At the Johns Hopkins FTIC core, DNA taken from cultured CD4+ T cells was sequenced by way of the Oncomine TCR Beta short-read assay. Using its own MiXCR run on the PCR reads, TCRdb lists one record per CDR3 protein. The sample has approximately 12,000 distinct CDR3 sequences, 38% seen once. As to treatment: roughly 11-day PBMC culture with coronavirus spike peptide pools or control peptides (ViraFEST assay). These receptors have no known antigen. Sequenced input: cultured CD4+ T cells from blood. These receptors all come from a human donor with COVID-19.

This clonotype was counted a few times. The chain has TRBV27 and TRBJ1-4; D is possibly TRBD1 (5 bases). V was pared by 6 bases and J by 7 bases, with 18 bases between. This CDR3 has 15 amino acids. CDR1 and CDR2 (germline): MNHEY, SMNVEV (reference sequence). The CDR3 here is CASRPQRGLSEKLFF. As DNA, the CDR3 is TGTGCCAGCAGACCCCAGAGGGGTTTGAGTGAAAAACTGTTTTTT.

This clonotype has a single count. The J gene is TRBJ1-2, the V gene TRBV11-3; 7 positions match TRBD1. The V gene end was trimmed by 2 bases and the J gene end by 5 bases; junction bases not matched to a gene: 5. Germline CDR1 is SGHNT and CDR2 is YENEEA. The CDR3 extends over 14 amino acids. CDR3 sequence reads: CASSLTGEKYGYTF. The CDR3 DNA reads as TGTGCCAGCAGCTTAACAGGGGAAAAATATGGCTACACCTTC.

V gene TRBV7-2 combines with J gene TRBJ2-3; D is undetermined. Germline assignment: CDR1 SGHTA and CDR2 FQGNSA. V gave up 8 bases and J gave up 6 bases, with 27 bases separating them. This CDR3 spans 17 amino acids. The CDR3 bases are TGTGCCAGCGGACGGTCGACGACTGCTCGGTACGCCGATACGCAGTATTTT. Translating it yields CASGRSTTARYADTQYF.

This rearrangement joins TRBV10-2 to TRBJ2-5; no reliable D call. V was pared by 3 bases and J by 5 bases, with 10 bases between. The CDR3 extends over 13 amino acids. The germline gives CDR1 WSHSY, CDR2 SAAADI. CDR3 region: CASSEWAWETQYF. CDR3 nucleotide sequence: TGCGCCAGCAGTGAATGGGCGTGGGAGACCCAGTACTTC.

CDR3 in amino acids: CASSPGLAGGPDTQYF. In DNA, the CDR3 is TGTGCCAGCTCACCGGGACTAGCGGGGGGGCCAGATACGCAGTATTTT. V gene TRBV18 combines with J gene TRBJ2-3, with TRBD2 matching over 16 bases. The germline CDR1 and CDR2 sequences are KGHSH and LQKENI. V lost 3 bases to trimming and J lost 4 bases; unmatched junction nucleotides: 1. The CDR3 consists of 16 residues.

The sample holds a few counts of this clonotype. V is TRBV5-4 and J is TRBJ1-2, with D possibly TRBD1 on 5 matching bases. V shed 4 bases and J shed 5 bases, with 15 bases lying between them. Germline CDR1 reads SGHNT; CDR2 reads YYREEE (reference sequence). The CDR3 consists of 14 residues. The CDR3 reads CASSQKGTEYGYTF. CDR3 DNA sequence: TGTGCCAGCAGCCAAAAGGGGACCGAGTATGGCTACACCTTC.

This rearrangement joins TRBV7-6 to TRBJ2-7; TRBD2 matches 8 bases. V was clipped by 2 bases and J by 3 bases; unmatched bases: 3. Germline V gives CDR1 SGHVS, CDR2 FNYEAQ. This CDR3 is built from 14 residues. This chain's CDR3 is CASSLFGGDYEQYF. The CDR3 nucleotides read TGTGCCAGCAGCTTATTCGGGGGGGACTACGAGCAGTACTTC.

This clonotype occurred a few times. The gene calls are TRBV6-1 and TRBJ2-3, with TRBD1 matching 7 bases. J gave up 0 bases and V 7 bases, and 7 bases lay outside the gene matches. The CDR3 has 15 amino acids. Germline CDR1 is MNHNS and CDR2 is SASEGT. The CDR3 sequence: CASTSYRGSTDTQYF. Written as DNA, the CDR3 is TGTGCCAGCACCAGCTACAGGGGTAGCACAGATACGCAGTATTTT.

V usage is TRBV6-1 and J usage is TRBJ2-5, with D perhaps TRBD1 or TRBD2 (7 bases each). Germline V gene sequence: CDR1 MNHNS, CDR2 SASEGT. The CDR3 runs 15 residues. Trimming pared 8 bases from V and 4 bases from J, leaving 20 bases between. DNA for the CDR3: TGTGCCAGCCAGGGGGGGCGGGGATTGAGAGAGACCCAGTACTTC. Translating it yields CASQGGRGLRETQYF.

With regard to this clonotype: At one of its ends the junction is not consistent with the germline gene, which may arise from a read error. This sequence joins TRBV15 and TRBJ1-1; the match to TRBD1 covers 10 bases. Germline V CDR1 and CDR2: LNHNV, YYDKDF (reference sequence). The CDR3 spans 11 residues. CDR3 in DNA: TGTGCCACCAGCAGAGACCGGGACAGGGGTTTT. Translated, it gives CATSRDRDRGF.

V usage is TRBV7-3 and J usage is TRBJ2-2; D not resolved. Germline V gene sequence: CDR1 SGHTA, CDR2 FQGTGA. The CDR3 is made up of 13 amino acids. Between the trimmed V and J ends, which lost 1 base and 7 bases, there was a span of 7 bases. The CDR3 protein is CASSLIPNGELFF. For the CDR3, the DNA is TGTGCCAGCAGCTTAATCCCGAACGGGGAGCTGTTTTTT.

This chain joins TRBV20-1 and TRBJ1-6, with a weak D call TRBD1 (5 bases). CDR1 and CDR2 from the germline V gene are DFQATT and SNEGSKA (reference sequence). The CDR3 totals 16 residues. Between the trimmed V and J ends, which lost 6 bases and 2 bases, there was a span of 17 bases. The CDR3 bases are TGCAGTGCCCCCATGGGGGGGAATACCTATAATTCACCCCTCCACTTT. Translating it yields CSAPMGGNTYNSPLHF.

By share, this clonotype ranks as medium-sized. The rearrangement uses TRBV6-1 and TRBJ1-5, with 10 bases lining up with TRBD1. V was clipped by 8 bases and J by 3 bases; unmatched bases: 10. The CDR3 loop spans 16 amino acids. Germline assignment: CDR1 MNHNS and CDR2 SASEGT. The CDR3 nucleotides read TGTGCCAGCTCTCCGGGACAGGGGTACACCAATCAGCCCCAGCATTTT. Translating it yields CASSPGQGYTNQPQHF.

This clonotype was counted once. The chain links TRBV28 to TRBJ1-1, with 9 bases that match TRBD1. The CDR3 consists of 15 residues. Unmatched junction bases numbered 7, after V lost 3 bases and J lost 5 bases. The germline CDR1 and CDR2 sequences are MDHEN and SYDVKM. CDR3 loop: CASSFQGQGRTEAFF. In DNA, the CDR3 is TGTGCCAGCAGTTTTCAGGGACAGGGTCGTACTGAAGCTTTCTTT. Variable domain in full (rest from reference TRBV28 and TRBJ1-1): DVKVTQSSRYLVKRTGEKVFLECVQDMDHENMFWYRQDPGLGLRLIYFSYDVKMKEKGDIPEGYSVSREKKERFSLILESASTNQTSMYLCASSFQGQGRTEAFFGQGTRLTVV.

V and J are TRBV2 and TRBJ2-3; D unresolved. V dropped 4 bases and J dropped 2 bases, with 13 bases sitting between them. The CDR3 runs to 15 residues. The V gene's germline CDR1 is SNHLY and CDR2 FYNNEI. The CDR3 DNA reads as TGTGCCAGCAGTGTAGGTCAGACCTTCACAGATACGCAGTATTTT. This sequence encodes CASSVGQTFTDTQYF.